This entry lists 19 T cell receptor beta chains sequenced from one sample in a study of blood T cell repertoires in COVID-19. The protocol was immunoSEQ multiplex PCR, while the TCRdb copy is restricted to in-frame clones and leaves out a portion. Among 60,000 to 70,000 clones listed, about 86% were seen once. Sequenced material: peripheral blood. The source is an older woman with acute or convalescent COVID-19.

The rearrangement links TRBV5-8 to TRBJ2-1; TRBD1 matches 11 bases. V trimming: 4 bases; J trimming: 4 bases; junction bases outside the gene matches: 4. The CDR3 consists of 15 residues. The V gene's germline CDR1 is SGHTS and CDR2 YDEGEE. The CDR3 is CASSRDRGTYNEQFF. The CDR3 DNA reads as TGTGCCAGCAGCAGGGACAGGGGGACTTACAATGAGCAGTTCTTC.

The V call is TRBV19, the J call TRBJ2-5, with 10 positions matching TRBD1. The CDR3 runs 14 residues. J gave up 5 bases and V 3 bases, and 3 bases lay outside the gene matches. Germline CDR1 reads LNHDA; CDR2 reads SQIVND (reference sequence). The CDR3 region has the DNA TGTGCCAGTAGTATCCGACAGGGGGCCGAGACCCAGTACTTC. Amino acids: CASSIRQGAETQYF. The full variable domain, rest sourced from reference TRBV19 and TRBJ2-5, is DGGITQSPKYLFRKEGQNVTLSCEQNLNHDAMYWYRQDPGQGLRLIYYSQIVNDFQKGDIAEGYSVSREKKESFPLTVTSAQKNPTAFYLCASSIRQGAETQYFGPGTRLLVL.

The CDR3 is CASSYPQGTGNYGYTF. The CDR3 coding sequence is TGTGCCAGCAGTTACCCCCAAGGGACAGGGAACTATGGCTACACCTTC. This sequence joins TRBV6-2 or TRBV6-3 and TRBJ1-2, with 9 nucleotides matching TRBD1. CDR1 is MNHEY, CDR2 SVGEGT, per germline. V gave up 2 bases and J gave up 2 bases; unmatched junction bases: 6. The CDR3 spans 16 residues.

V usage is TRBV5-1 and J usage is TRBJ2-7; 11 bases fit TRBD1. In germline, CDR1 is SGHRS, CDR2 YFSETQ. The CDR3 totals 14 residues. With V trimmed by 3 bases and J by 2 bases, 1 base remained unmatched. This CDR3 is CASSSGQGAYEQYF. The CDR3 nucleotides are TGCGCCAGCAGCTCGGGACAGGGGGCCTACGAGCAGTACTTC. Full variable domain (missing parts from reference TRBV5-1 and TRBJ2-7): KAGVTQTPRYLIKTRGQQVTLSCSPISGHRSVSWYQQTPGQGLQFLFEYFSETQRNKGNFPGRFSGRQFSNSRSEMNVSTLELGDSALYLCASSSGQGAYEQYFGPGTRLTVT.

The chain uses TRBV29-1 and TRBJ1-4; a weak D match, TRBD1 (6 bases). Germline CDR1 and CDR2: SQVTM and ANQGSEA. Trimming shortened V by 5 bases and J by 4 bases, and 17 bases separated the two germline ends. CDR3 size: 15 residues. The CDR3 coding sequence is TGCAGCGTTAAAACAGGGACCGCCGGTAATGAAAAACTGTTTTTT. Amino acids: CSVKTGTAGNEKLFF.

DNA of the CDR3: TGCGCCAGCAGCCAAGCTCAGAACCAAGAGACCCAGTACTTC. Translated: CASSQAQNQETQYF. This chain joins TRBV4-1 and TRBJ2-5; D is undetermined. The CDR3 totals 14 residues. Germline CDR1 reads MGHRA; CDR2 reads YSYEKL. V shed 1 base and J shed 0 bases, with 6 bases lying between them.

The chain combines TRBV5-1 with TRBJ2-7; TRBD1 agrees at 8 bases. The CDR3 sequence is 15 residues long. J was trimmed by 0 bases and V by 5 bases; bases with no gene match: 7. Per the germline V gene, CDR1 is SGHRS and CDR2 is YFSETQ. The CDR3 sequence is CASSPLTGVSYEQYF. For the CDR3, the DNA is TGCGCCAGCAGTCCTCTGACAGGGGTCTCCTACGAGCAGTACTTC.

The chain is built from TRBV10-2 and TRBJ1-4; D is unresolved. V lost 4 bases to trimming and J lost 6 bases, with 15 bases between them. There are 15 residues in the CDR3. Per germline, CDR1 WSHSY and CDR2 SAAADI. Written as DNA, the CDR3 is TGCGCCAGCAGTGGACACTACTCCGGGGATGAAAAACTGTTTTTT. Translated: CASSGHYSGDEKLFF.

This clone has more than one count but fewer than ten. The chain employs TRBV5-1 and TRBJ1-2; tentatively, D is TRBD1 (5 bases). The CDR3 has 13 amino acids. Germline CDR1 is SGHRS and CDR2 is YFSETQ. V was trimmed by 4 bases and J by 10 bases, leaving 17 bases between them. In DNA form, the CDR3 reads TGCGCCAGCAGCCAAGCGGGGCAGTCTGTCTACACCTTC. Translated: CASSQAGQSVYTF.

The chain has TRBV19 and TRBJ1-2; D remains unclear. The CDR3 spans 13 residues. Germline V gene lookup returns CDR1 LNHDA and CDR2 SQIVND (reference sequence). The germline V and J ends were trimmed by 1 base and 8 bases, with 11 bases remaining between them. The chain's CDR3 is CASSIGPNGGYTF. The CDR3 DNA sequence: TGTGCCAGTAGTATAGGCCCAAACGGGGGCTACACCTTC.

V and J are TRBV7-3 and TRBJ2-3; 9 nucleotides match TRBD2. Germline V gene lookup returns CDR1 SGHTA and CDR2 FQGTGA. The CDR3 extends over 15 amino acids. V shed 5 bases and J 2 bases; nucleotides not matched to a gene: 5. The CDR3 DNA follows: TGTGCCAGCAGCACGCGGGGGGGCAACACAGATACGCAGTATTTT. As protein: CASSTRGGNTDTQYF. The full variable domain, its missing parts supplied by reference TRBV7-3 and TRBJ2-3, is GAGVSQTPSNKVTEKGKYVELRCDPISGHTALYWYRQSLGQGPEFLIYFQGTGAADDSGLPNDRFFAVRPEGSVSTLKIQRTERGDSAVYLCASSTRGGNTDTQYFGPGTRLTVL.

The chain carries TRBV5-1 and TRBJ1-1; TRBD1 is a possible D gene (5 bases). There are 16 residues in the CDR3. From germline, CDR1 is SGHRS and CDR2 YFSETQ. Trimming left V 1 base short and J 0 bases short, with 13 bases between. CDR3 DNA sequence: TGCGCCAGCAGCTTGTTTGGGGGGGTTGTGAACACTGAAGCTTTCTTT. It codes for CASSLFGGVVNTEAFF.

This rearrangement joins TRBV19 to TRBJ2-3; 7 bases are a match to TRBD1. The CDR3 is 15 amino acids. V trimming: 5 bases; J trimming: 2 bases; junction bases outside the gene matches: 7. Looked up from germline, CDR1 is LNHDA and CDR2 is SQIVND (reference sequence). The CDR3 spells CASSRTGHFTDTQYF. In DNA form, the CDR3 reads TGTGCCAGTAGTCGGACAGGCCACTTCACAGATACGCAGTATTTT.

This clone was picked up one time. This chain joins TRBV4-2 and TRBJ2-1, with 11 bases matching TRBD2. V gave up 4 bases and J gave up 5 bases; unmatched junction bases: 7. The CDR3 consists of 16 residues. The germline CDR1 and CDR2 sequences are LGHNA and YNFKEQ. The CDR3: CASSPLSSGGNNEQFF. CDR3 in DNA: TGTGCCAGCAGCCCCCTCTCTAGCGGGGGGAACAATGAGCAGTTCTTC.

The V call is TRBV7-8, the J call TRBJ2-7, with 8 bases fitting TRBD2. V lost 6 bases, J lost 0 bases, and 4 bases stayed unmatched. The CDR3 has 14 amino acids. CDR1 and CDR2 (germline): SGHVS, FQNEAQ. The CDR3 loop is CASSTGTSSYEQYF. The CDR3 DNA reads as TGTGCCAGCAGTACGGGGACTAGCTCCTACGAGCAGTACTTC.

This clone was seen once. V gene TRBV30 combines with J gene TRBJ2-1; 9 positions agree with TRBD2. This CDR3 contains 16 residues. Germline CDR1 is GTSNPN and CDR2 is SVGIG (reference sequence). The V gene end was trimmed by 3 bases and the J gene end by 4 bases; junction bases not matched to a gene: 10. Here the CDR3 reads CAWSLLEAGGYNEQFF. CDR3 DNA: TGTGCCTGGAGCCTCCTTGAAGCGGGAGGTTACAATGAGCAGTTCTTC.

CDR3 DNA: TGTGCCAGTAGTACGCCTTTTGACACCTATAATGAAAAACTGTTTTTT. It yields the protein CASSTPFDTYNEKLFF. This chain connects TRBV19 to TRBJ1-4; no definite D call. There are 16 residues in the CDR3. The germline V gene has CDR1 LNHDA and CDR2 SQIVND (reference sequence). V lost 4 bases and J 4 bases, leaving 16 bases between the germline ends.

The V and J genes are TRBV19 and TRBJ2-7, with D perhaps TRBD1 (6 bases). V lost 4 bases to trimming and J lost 3 bases, with 28 bases between them. The V gene's germline CDR1 is LNHDA and CDR2 SQIVND (reference sequence). The CDR3 is made up of 19 amino acids. The CDR3 region has the DNA TGTGCCAGTAGTAGCCACAGGGCTTCTCCTCCTACTGTCGACTACGAGCAGTACTTC. Its translation: CASSSHRASPPTVDYEQYF.

The gene calls are TRBV28 and TRBJ2-3; TRBD2 agrees at 14 bases. CDR3 size: 17 residues. The junction had 8 bases not matched to a gene; V was cut back by 6 bases and J by 3 bases. The germline gives CDR1 MDHEN, CDR2 SYDVKM. CDR3 coding DNA: TGTGCCAGCAGACGGACTAGCGGGGGGATGACAACAGATACGCAGTATTTT. Translating gives CASRRTSGGMTTDTQYF.